What follows are 8 T cell receptor beta chains derived from one specimen sequenced in a study of blood T cell repertoires in COVID-19. Assay: immunoSEQ multiplex PCR; the TCRdb copy retains only in-frame clones and omits some. The sample consists of approximately 320,000 clones, roughly 86% of them appearing once. Material: peripheral blood. These receptors came from a woman aged 30 to 39 with COVID-19, enrolled during active disease.

V usage is TRBV30 and J usage is TRBJ1-1, with a weak D call TRBD1 (5 bases). This CDR3 is 10 amino acids long. Germline V lookup: CDR1 GTSNPN, CDR2 SVGIG (reference sequence). V lost 5 bases and J 8 bases, leaving 9 bases between the germline ends. CDR3 residues: CAWQGSEAFF. Here the CDR3 DNA reads TGTGCCTGGCAGGGTTCCGAAGCTTTCTTT.

This clone has only one observation. The chain is built from TRBV5-1 and TRBJ2-7; D uncertain. V was pared by 3 bases and J by 0 bases, with 16 bases between. Germline V gene sequence: CDR1 SGHRS, CDR2 YFSETQ. The CDR3 totals 16 residues. Written as DNA, the CDR3 is TGCGCCAGCAGCTCCGACACTTACACAAGCTCCTACGAGCAGTACTTC. The encoded protein is CASSSDTYTSSYEQYF.

The chain links TRBV18 to TRBJ2-7, with D maybe TRBD2 (5 bases). Deletions cut 4 bases from V and 3 bases from J, with 13 bases between. The germline V gene encodes CDR1 KGHSH and CDR2 LQKENI. This CDR3 is 14 amino acids long. In DNA form, the CDR3 reads TGTGCCAGCTCACTGGCACCGGGAAGCTACGAGCAGTACTTC. Residues: CASSLAPGSYEQYF.

The chain combines TRBV7-9 with TRBJ2-1, with 8 bases aligning to TRBD2. CDR1 is SEHNR and CDR2 is FQNEAQ in the germline V gene (reference sequence). There are 13 residues in the CDR3. Trimming took 5 bases from V and 6 from J; bases not matched to a gene: 3. CDR3 loop: CASSPAGANEQFF. CDR3 bases: TGTGCCAGCAGCCCAGCGGGGGCCAATGAGCAGTTCTTC.

This clone was seen once. This chain uses TRBV3-1 (or the pseudogene TRBV3-2) with TRBJ1-2; 7 bases agree with TRBD1. V shed 2 bases, J shed 6 bases, and the junction held 3 bases outside the gene matches. Germline V gives CDR1 LGHDT, CDR2 YNNKEL (reference sequence). The CDR3 has 13 amino acids. The DNA for the CDR3 is TGTGCCAGCAGCCAAAGAGGGGGCGATGGCTACACCTTC. It codes for CASSQRGGDGYTF.

V is TRBV19 and J is TRBJ2-7; 11 nucleotides match TRBD1. After removal of 4 bases from V and 3 bases from J, the junction contained 5 bases not matched to a gene. CDR3 size: 15 residues. Germline values: CDR1 LNHDA, CDR2 SQIVND (reference sequence). Written as DNA, the CDR3 is TGTGCCAGTAGTAGTGGGACAGGGGGTTACTACGAGCAGTACTTC. The encoded protein is CASSSGTGGYYEQYF. The variable domain in full, with the rest retrieved from reference TRBV19 and TRBJ2-7, is DGGITQSPKYLFRKEGQNVTLSCEQNLNHDAMYWYRQDPGQGLRLIYYSQIVNDFQKGDIAEGYSVSREKKESFPLTVTSAQKNPTAFYLCASSSGTGGYYEQYFGPGTRLTVT.

The rearrangement links TRBV28 to TRBJ1-5; weak D call: TRBD1 (5 bases). CDR3 length: 17 amino acids. Germline CDR1 MDHEN, CDR2 SYDVKM. The V end was cut by 3 bases, the J end by 4 bases, with 19 bases between. CDR3 nucleotide sequence: TGTGCCAGCAGTTTTGATCCGGCGGGGCCGATTAATCAGCCCCAGCATTTT. As protein: CASSFDPAGPINQPQHF.

V is TRBV4-1 and J is TRBJ2-1; a possible D gene is TRBD2 (6 bases). The germline gives CDR1 MGHRA, CDR2 YSYEKL. The CDR3 has 14 amino acids. Trimming removed 4 bases at V and 5 bases at J, with 12 bases between. This chain's CDR3 is CASSPLWGDNEQFF. The CDR3 nucleotides read TGCGCCAGCAGCCCCCTGTGGGGGGACAATGAGCAGTTCTTC.